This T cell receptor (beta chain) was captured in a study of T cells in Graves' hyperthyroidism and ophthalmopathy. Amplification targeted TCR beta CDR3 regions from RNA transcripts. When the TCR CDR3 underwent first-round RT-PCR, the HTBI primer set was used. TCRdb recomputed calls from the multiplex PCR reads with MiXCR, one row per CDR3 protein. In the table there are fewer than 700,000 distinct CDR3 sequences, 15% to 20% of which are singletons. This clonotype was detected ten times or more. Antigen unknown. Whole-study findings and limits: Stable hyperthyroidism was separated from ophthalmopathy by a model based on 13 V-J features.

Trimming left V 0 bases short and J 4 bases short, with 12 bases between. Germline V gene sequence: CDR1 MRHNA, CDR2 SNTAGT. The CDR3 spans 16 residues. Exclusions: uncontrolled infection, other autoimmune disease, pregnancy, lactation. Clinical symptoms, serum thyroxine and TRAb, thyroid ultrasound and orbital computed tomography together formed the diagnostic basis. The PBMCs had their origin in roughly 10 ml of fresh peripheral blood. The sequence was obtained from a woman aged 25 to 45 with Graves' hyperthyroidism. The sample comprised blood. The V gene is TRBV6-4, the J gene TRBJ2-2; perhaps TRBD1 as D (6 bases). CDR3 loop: CASSDSGRGGTGELFF. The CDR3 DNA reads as TGTGCCAGCAGTGACTCGGGCAGGGGTGGCACCGGGGAGCTGTTTTTT.